This T cell receptor beta chain emerged from a study of shared clonotypes between healthy human individuals. Whole-study findings and limits: Even with large depth, rarefaction showed that sorted-subset sequencing was incomplete. Generally, naive subsets came out with larger estimated richness than memory subsets. Tissue TCR repertoires likely differ from these blood-only repertoires.

Germline CDR1 MNHNS, CDR2 SASEGT. The V gene lost 6 bases and the J gene lost 0 bases, with 14 bases spanning the gap. The CDR3 extends over 15 amino acids. Sequenced by immunoSEQ multiplex PCR; TCRdb stores in-frame clones only, minus some. The sample shows millions of clones, roughly 94% of them seen only once. Notes on this clone: As yet, its antigen is unknown.

The receptor was isolated from a man between 18 and 29 years old in good health. The chain employs TRBV6-1 and TRBJ1-1; D gene ambiguous. Sequencing used naive CD4+ T cells sorted from blood. Subset denoted: CD45RA+ positively selected. The CDR3 reads CASRVFEIMNTEAFF. The CDR3 bases are TGTGCCAGCAGGGTCTTTGAGATCATGAACACTGAAGCTTTCTTT.